The 27 T cell receptor beta chains presented below share a single source sample, sequenced in a study of control samples from healthy donors and cancer patients. Here immunoSEQ multiplex PCR was the method, and the copy in TCRdb shows in-frame clones only, minus some. The data contain about 180,000 clones, 90% of them singletons. Sequenced: blood. The receptors here all came from a woman in her forties or fifties in good health.

The rearrangement joins TRBV6-2 or TRBV6-3 to TRBJ2-6, with 9 nucleotides matching TRBD1. The CDR3 is made up of 16 amino acids. In germline, CDR1 is MNHEY, CDR2 SVGEGT. V was pared by 6 bases and J by 3 bases, with 6 bases of the junction left unmatched. CDR3 region: CASSTTGGGGANVLTF. DNA of the CDR3: TGTGCCAGCAGCACTACAGGGGGCGGTGGGGCCAACGTCCTGACTTTC.

The V gene is TRBV5-1, the J gene TRBJ2-3; perhaps TRBD1 as D (6 bases). The CDR3 spans 13 residues. Trimming stripped 4 bases from V and 11 bases from J, with 17 bases between. Germline CDR1 is SGHRS and CDR2 is YFSETQ. CDR3 coding DNA: TGCGCCAGCAGCCGGGGCTCAGGGGAAGGGCAGTATTTT. Protein sequence: CASSRGSGEGQYF.

This chain uses TRBV10-3 with TRBJ2-2, with D possibly TRBD2 on 6 matching bases. V lost 5 bases, J lost 5 bases, and 18 bases lay in between. The CDR3 is 16 residues long. Germline CDR1 reads ENHRY; CDR2 reads SYGVKD. CDR3 DNA sequence: TGTGCCATCAGTCCACTTGGGACTTCCAGGACCGGGGAGCTGTTTTTT. As protein: CAISPLGTSRTGELFF.

This chain links TRBV7-6 with TRBJ2-1; TRBD1 agrees at 10 bases. The germline V gene encodes CDR1 SGHVS and CDR2 FNYEAQ. The CDR3 extends over 15 amino acids. V trimming: 4 bases; J trimming: 6 bases; junction bases outside the gene matches: 6. This chain's CDR3 is CASSWTGGSRNEQFF. The CDR3 nucleotides read TGTGCCAGCAGCTGGACAGGGGGAAGTCGCAATGAGCAGTTCTTC.

The chain joins TRBV30 to TRBJ1-6; D unclear. CDR1 and CDR2 (germline): GTSNPN, SVGIG (reference sequence). The V gene lost 0 bases and the J gene lost 7 bases, with 10 bases spanning the gap. The CDR3 is made up of 14 amino acids. The CDR3, as DNA: TGTGCCTGGAGTGTAGATGTGCACAATTCACCCCTCCACTTT. This sequence encodes CAWSVDVHNSPLHF.

This chain links TRBV3-1 (or the pseudogene TRBV3-2) with TRBJ1-1; D uncertain. Germline assignment: CDR1 LGHDT and CDR2 YNNKEL (reference sequence). This CDR3 is 13 amino acids long. V lost 4 bases to trimming and J lost 1 base, with 7 bases between them. The CDR3 coding sequence is TGTGCCAGCAGCCGATACCGGAACACTGAAGCTTTCTTT. Translating it yields CASSRYRNTEAFF.

This clone showed up many times. The V call is TRBV6-2 or TRBV6-3, the J call TRBJ1-6, with TRBD1 as a possible D gene (5 bases). CDR1 MNHEY and CDR2 SVGEGT come from the germline V gene. CDR3 length: 14 residues. With 6 bases removed from V and 8 bases from J, the gap between germline ends came to 14 bases. The CDR3 reads CASSREGTYSPLHF. CDR3 sequence (DNA): TGTGCCAGCAGCAGGGAGGGCACTTATTCACCCCTCCACTTT.

This chain connects TRBV27 to TRBJ1-1; D gene unclear. The CDR3 runs to 16 residues. Germline values: CDR1 MNHEY, CDR2 SMNVEV (reference sequence). V was clipped by 2 bases and J by 7 bases, with 20 bases between them. CDR3 sequence reads: CASSLAARLGMREAFF. CDR3 coding DNA: TGTGCCAGCAGTTTAGCCGCCAGGTTAGGCATGCGTGAAGCTTTCTTT.

The J gene is TRBJ2-7, the V gene TRBV24-1; D is unclear. Germline CDR1 KGHDR, CDR2 SFDVKD. Trimming removed 4 bases from V and 2 bases from J, with 8 bases in between. This CDR3 is built from 13 residues. CDR3 amino acids: CATSEAETYEQYF. The CDR3 region has the DNA TGTGCCACCAGTGAGGCGGAAACCTACGAGCAGTACTTC.

The genes are TRBV15 and TRBJ2-1; TRBD2 is a possible D gene (6 bases). This CDR3 comprises 14 residues. Trimming removed 0 bases from V and 6 bases from J, with 9 bases in between. CDR1 is LNHNV, CDR2 YYDKDF, per germline (reference sequence). Here the CDR3 reads CATSRDSGVNEQFF. The CDR3 region has the DNA TGTGCCACCAGCAGAGATTCGGGGGTCAATGAGCAGTTCTTC.

Notes on this clone: Other nucleotide sequences from this sample produce the same CDR3. The gene calls are TRBV28 and TRBJ1-5; 10 bases line up with TRBD1. The CDR3 loop spans 15 amino acids. With 6 bases clipped from V and 2 bases from J, the junction kept 4 bases outside the gene matches. The germline V gene has CDR1 MDHEN and CDR2 SYDVKM. The CDR3 spells CASSHGTGGNQPQHF. The CDR3 bases are TGTGCCAGCAGCCACGGGACAGGGGGCAATCAGCCCCAGCATTTT.

The gene calls are TRBV6-2 or TRBV6-3 and TRBJ1-2, with D possibly matching TRBD1 (6 bases). The CDR3 runs 16 residues. Trimming removed 1 base at V and 5 bases at J, with 17 bases between. Germline V lookup: CDR1 MNHEY, CDR2 SVGEGT. The CDR3 protein is CASSYWGDRNLYGYTF. CDR3 in DNA: TGTGCCAGCAGTTACTGGGGAGACAGGAACCTATATGGCTACACCTTC.

As to this clone: Other DNA sequences of this sample code for an identical CDR3. The chain is built from TRBV6-4 and TRBJ2-1, with 10 bases fitting TRBD2. Germline V lookup: CDR1 MRHNA, CDR2 SNTAGT. The CDR3 extends over 13 amino acids. V shed 5 bases and J 10 bases; nucleotides not matched to a gene: 5. This CDR3 reads CASSPRTSGEQFF. The CDR3 region has the DNA TGTGCCAGCAGTCCCAGGACTAGCGGCGAGCAGTTCTTC.

Note on this clone: This sample also contains other DNA sequences that code for the same CDR3. This chain links TRBV7-9 with TRBJ1-2; D uncertain. Germline loops: CDR1 SEHNR, CDR2 FQNEAQ (reference sequence). The germline V and J ends were trimmed by 5 bases and 4 bases, with 14 bases remaining between them. The CDR3 extends over 14 amino acids. CDR3 in amino acids: CASSRQQSAYGYTF. The CDR3 bases are TGTGCCAGCAGCCGACAACAATCGGCCTATGGCTACACCTTC.

This chain's CDR3 is CATSRVGTSGRRETQYF. Here the CDR3 DNA reads TGTGCCACCAGCAGAGTCGGGACTAGCGGGAGGAGGGAGACCCAGTACTTC. The J gene is TRBJ2-5, the V gene TRBV15; 15 bases are shared with TRBD2. Germline V gene lookup returns CDR1 LNHNV and CDR2 YYDKDF (reference sequence). With V trimmed by 1 base and J by 5 bases, 5 bases remained unmatched. This CDR3 is built from 17 residues.

A word on this clone: This specimen includes other DNA sequences encoding the same CDR3. V and J are TRBV18 and TRBJ1-5; perhaps TRBD1 as D (5 bases). The V gene lost 3 bases and the J gene lost 4 bases, with 7 bases spanning the gap. The CDR3 covers 13 residues. Per the germline V gene, CDR1 is KGHSH and CDR2 is LQKENI. The CDR3 here is CASSPGGNQPQHF. The CDR3 bases are TGTGCCAGCTCACCCGGGGGTAATCAGCCCCAGCATTTT. The full variable domain, rest sourced from reference TRBV18 and TRBJ1-5, is NAGVMQNPRHLVRRRGQEARLRCSPMKGHSHVYWYRQLPEEGLKFMVYLQKENIIDESGMPKERFSAEFPKEGPSILRIQQVVRGDSAAYFCASSPGGNQPQHFGDGTRLSIL.

The chain links TRBV9 to TRBJ1-6, with D perhaps matching TRBD1 (6 bases). This CDR3 has 15 amino acids. V dropped 0 bases and J dropped 5 bases, with 9 bases sitting between them. Germline V CDR1 and CDR2: SGDLS, YYNGEE. The CDR3 protein is CASSVETGNNSPLHF. DNA for the CDR3: TGTGCCAGCAGCGTAGAGACAGGCAATAATTCACCCCTCCACTTT.

This chain joins TRBV10-3 and TRBJ2-7; 7 nucleotides match TRBD1. The CDR3 runs to 13 residues. CDR1 and CDR2 (germline): ENHRY, SYGVKD. With 11 bases clipped from V and 5 bases from J, the junction kept 12 bases outside the gene matches. For the CDR3, the DNA is TGTGCCGCAAGACAGGGTACGTTCGACGAGCAGTACTTC. Its translation is CAARQGTFDEQYF.

V and J are TRBV6-5 and TRBJ1-1; D possibly corresponds to TRBD1 (5 bases). V was pared by 6 bases and J by 0 bases, with 11 bases between. The CDR3 runs to 14 residues. CDR1 and CDR2 from the germline V gene are MNHEY and SVGAGI. In DNA, the CDR3 is TGTGCCAGCAGAATGGGGGACCTGAACACTGAAGCTTTCTTT. Translating gives CASRMGDLNTEAFF.

The chain uses TRBV15 and TRBJ2-7; D call uncertain. Germline V gene sequence: CDR1 LNHNV, CDR2 YYDKDF (reference sequence). The CDR3 sequence is 13 residues long. V lost 0 bases and J 4 bases, leaving 7 bases between the germline ends. CDR3 region: CATSRDPAYEQYF. The CDR3 nucleotides are TGTGCCACCAGCAGAGATCCAGCATACGAGCAGTACTTC.

This clone was seen more than once but under ten times. V is TRBV5-5 and J is TRBJ1-6; no definite D call. The CDR3 runs to 16 residues. Germline V gene sequence: CDR1 SGHKS, CDR2 YYEKEE (reference sequence). V shed 0 bases and J shed 0 bases, with 7 bases lying between them. This CDR3 is CASSLEARSYNSPLHF. In DNA form, the CDR3 reads TGTGCCAGCAGCTTGGAGGCCCGCTCCTATAATTCACCCCTCCACTTT.

The chain couples TRBV28 to TRBJ2-1; 8 bases are a match to TRBD2. The germline gives CDR1 MDHEN, CDR2 SYDVKM. This CDR3 is built from 20 residues. Written as DNA, the CDR3 is TGTGCAGGGAACTCGGGGGGTGGAGCGGGGGTTACTAGCTCCTACAATGAGCAGTTCTTC. Translated, it gives CAGNSGGGAGVTSSYNEQFF.

This chain uses TRBV9 with TRBJ1-4, with unresolved D. The CDR3 contains 14 residues. Germline assignment: CDR1 SGDLS and CDR2 YYNGEE. V was trimmed by 0 bases and J by 5 bases, leaving 8 bases between them. Here the CDR3 reads CASSVGAINEKLFF. Here the CDR3 DNA reads TGTGCCAGCAGCGTAGGGGCGATAAATGAAAAACTGTTTTTT.

This chain links TRBV5-6 with TRBJ1-1; D not resolved. V shed 2 bases and J shed 10 bases, with 18 bases lying between them. The germline CDR1 and CDR2 sequences are SGHDT and YYEEEE. This CDR3 comprises 14 residues. The CDR3 spells CASSFTDMGAGAFF. For the CDR3, the DNA is TGTGCCAGCAGCTTCACTGACATGGGCGCAGGAGCTTTCTTT.

The chain carries TRBV4-3 and TRBJ2-7, with D unresolved. The CDR3 length is 14 residues. Germline-derived CDR1 and CDR2 are LGHNA and YSLEER. The germline V and J ends were trimmed by 1 base and 5 bases, with 12 bases remaining between them. This chain's CDR3 is CASSQAVTRNEQYF. CDR3 coding DNA: TGCGCCAGCAGCCAAGCAGTAACGCGGAACGAGCAGTACTTC.

V is TRBV19 and J is TRBJ2-5, with a possible D match to TRBD2 (5 bases). The CDR3 is 11 amino acids. Germline CDR1 reads LNHDA; CDR2 reads SQIVND (reference sequence). CDR3 DNA sequence: TGTGCTACCGGGGTACAAGAGACCCAGTACTTC. It codes for CATGVQETQYF.

The chain recombines TRBV4-2 with TRBJ2-7; D might be TRBD2 (5 bases). V shed 0 bases and J shed 4 bases, with 16 bases lying between them. This CDR3 is 16 amino acids long. Germline lookup yields CDR1 LGHNA and CDR2 YNFKEQ. CDR3 sequence: CASSQDRRLAVYEQYF. The CDR3, as DNA: TGTGCCAGCAGCCAAGATCGTCGGCTAGCCGTATACGAGCAGTACTTC.